This TCR beta chain was sequenced in a study of shared clonotypes between healthy human individuals. Study results and limitations: When naive CD4 clonotypes were compared across a few donors, about 5% were shared. Among non-shared clonotypes, generation probabilities were lower than among those shared by all four donors.

In the case of this clone: What it binds is not known.

Sequencing was at deep level. Sequencing was performed with immunoSEQ multiplex PCR; in TCRdb, only in-frame clones are kept and a portion is missing. The table lists around 690,000 clones, about nine tenths of them singletons. CDR3 size: 13 residues. Germline CDR1 and CDR2: SQVTM and ANQGSEA. V lost 7 bases and J lost 8, with 20 bases in between. This sequence was found in a man aged 18 to 30 in good health. Some clones in this sample may be carry-over from other donors' samples. The sample consisted of memory CD8+ T cells from PBMCs. Subset: CD45RO+ cells pooled with CCR7-negative TemRA cells. This rearrangement joins TRBV29-1 to TRBJ1-2; no reliable D call. CDR3 DNA: TGCAGCGCCCAAGAATGGTACCTTGGGGGCTACACCTTC. Translation gives CSAQEWYLGGYTF. Combining the CDR3 with reference TRBV29-1 and TRBJ1-2 gives the whole variable domain SAVISQKPSRDICQRGTSLTIQCQVDSQVTMMFWYRQQPGQSLTLIATANQGSEATYESGFVIDKFPISRPNLTFSTLTVSNMSPEDSSIYLCSAQEWYLGGYTFGSGTRLTVV.